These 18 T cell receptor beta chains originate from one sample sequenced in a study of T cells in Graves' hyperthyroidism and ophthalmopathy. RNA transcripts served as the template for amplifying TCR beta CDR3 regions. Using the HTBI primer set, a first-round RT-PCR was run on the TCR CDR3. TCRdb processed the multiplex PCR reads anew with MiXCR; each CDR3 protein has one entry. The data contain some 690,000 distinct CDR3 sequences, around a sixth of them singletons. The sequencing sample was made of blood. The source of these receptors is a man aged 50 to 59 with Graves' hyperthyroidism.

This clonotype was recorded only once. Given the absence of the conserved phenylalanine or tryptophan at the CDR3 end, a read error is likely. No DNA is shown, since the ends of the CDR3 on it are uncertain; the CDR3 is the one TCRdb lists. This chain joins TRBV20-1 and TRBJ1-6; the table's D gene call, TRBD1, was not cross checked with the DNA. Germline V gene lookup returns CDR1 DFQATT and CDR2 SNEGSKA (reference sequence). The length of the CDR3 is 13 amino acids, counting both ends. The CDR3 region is CSAREAGDSPLRL.

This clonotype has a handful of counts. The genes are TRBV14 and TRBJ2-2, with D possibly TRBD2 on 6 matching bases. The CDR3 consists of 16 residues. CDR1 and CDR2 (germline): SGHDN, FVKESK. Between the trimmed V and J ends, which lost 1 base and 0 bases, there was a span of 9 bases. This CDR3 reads CASSQVWGANTGELFF. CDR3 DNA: TGTGCCAGCAGCCAAGTTTGGGGGGCGAACACCGGGGAGCTGTTTTTT.

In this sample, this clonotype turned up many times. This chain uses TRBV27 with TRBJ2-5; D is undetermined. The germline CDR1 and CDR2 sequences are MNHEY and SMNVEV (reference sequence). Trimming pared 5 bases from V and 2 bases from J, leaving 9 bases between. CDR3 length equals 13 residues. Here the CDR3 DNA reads TGTGCCAGCAGTATGGCGGAACAAGAGACCCAGTACTTC. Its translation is CASSMAEQETQYF.

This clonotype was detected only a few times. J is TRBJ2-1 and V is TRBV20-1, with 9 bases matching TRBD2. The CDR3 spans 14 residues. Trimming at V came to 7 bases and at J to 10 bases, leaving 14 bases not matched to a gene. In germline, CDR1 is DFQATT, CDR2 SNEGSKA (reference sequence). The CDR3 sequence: CSVAGTSPLREQFF. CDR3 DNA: TGCAGTGTTGCCGGGACTAGCCCTCTTCGGGAGCAGTTCTTC.

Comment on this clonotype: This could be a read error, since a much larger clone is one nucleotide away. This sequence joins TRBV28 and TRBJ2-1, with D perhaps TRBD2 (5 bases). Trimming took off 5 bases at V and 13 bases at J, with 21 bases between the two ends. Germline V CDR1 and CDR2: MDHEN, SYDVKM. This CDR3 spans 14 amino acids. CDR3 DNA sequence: TGTGCCAGCAGTCCTAATCCCCGGGGAAGTGATCAGTTCTTC. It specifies CASSPNPRGSDQFF. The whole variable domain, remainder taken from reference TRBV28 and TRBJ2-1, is DVKVTQSSRYLVKRTGEKVFLECVQDMDHENMFWYRQDPGLGLRLIYFSYDVKMKEKGDIPEGYSVSREKKERFSLILESASTNQTSMYLCASSPNPRGSDQFFGPGTRLTVL.

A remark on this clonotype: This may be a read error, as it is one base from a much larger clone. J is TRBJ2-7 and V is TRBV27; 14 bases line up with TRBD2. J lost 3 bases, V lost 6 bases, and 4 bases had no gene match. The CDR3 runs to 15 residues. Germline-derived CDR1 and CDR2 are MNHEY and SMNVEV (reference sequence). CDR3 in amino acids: CASRRGLAGVYEQYF. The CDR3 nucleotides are TGTGCCAGCAGACGGGGACTAGCGGGGGTCTACGAGCAGTACTTC.

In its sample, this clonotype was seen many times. The CDR3 DNA follows: TGTGCCAGTAGTATGGGTATGGCGAATGAGCAGTTCTTC. Encoded protein: CASSMGMANEQFF. The chain has TRBV19 and TRBJ2-1; D unclear. Trimming removed 3 bases at V and 7 bases at J, with 10 bases between. Germline CDR1 is LNHDA and CDR2 is SQIVND (reference sequence). The CDR3 has 13 amino acids.

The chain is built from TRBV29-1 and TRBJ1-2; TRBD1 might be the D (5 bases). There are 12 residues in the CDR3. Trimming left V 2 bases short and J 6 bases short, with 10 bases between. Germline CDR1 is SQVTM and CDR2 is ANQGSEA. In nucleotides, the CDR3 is TGCAGCGTTGAAACAGGCAACGATGGCTACACCTTC. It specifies CSVETGNDGYTF. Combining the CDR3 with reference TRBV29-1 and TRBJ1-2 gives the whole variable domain SAVISQKPSRDICQRGTSLTIQCQVDSQVTMMFWYRQQPGQSLTLIATANQGSEATYESGFVIDKFPISRPNLTFSTLTVSNMSPEDSSIYLCSVETGNDGYTFGSGTRLTVV.

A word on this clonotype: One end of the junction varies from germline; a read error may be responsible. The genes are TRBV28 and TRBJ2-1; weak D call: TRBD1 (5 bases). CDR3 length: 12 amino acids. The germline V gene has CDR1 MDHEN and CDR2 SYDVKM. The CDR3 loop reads CASRFGAHEQFF. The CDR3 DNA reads TGTGCCAGCCGTTTTGGGGCCCATGAGCAGTTCTTC.

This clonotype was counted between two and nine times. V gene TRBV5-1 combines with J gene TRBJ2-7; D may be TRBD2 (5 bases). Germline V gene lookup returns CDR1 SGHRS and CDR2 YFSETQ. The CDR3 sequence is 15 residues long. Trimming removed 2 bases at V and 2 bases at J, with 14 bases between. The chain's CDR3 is CASSFQGSGTYEQYF. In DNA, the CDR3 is TGCGCCAGCAGCTTTCAAGGCTCGGGAACCTACGAGCAGTACTTC.

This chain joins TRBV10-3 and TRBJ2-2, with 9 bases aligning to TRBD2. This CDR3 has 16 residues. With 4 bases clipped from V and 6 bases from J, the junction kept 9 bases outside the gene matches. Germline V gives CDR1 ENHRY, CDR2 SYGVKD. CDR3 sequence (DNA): TGTGCCATCAGTGTTGGTAGCGGGAGTTACTCCGGGGAGCTGTTTTTT. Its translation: CAISVGSGSYSGELFF.

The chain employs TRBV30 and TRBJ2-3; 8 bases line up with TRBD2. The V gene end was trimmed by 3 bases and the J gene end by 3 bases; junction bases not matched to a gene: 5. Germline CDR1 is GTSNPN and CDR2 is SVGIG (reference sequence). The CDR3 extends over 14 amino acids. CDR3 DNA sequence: TGTGCCTGGAGCTTAAAGCGGGAGACAGATACGCAGTATTTT. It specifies CAWSLKRETDTQYF.

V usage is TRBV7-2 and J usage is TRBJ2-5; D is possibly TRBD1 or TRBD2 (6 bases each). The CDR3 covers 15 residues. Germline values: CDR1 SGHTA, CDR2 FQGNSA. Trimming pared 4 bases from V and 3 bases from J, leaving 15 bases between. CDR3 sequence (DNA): TGTGCCAGCAGCTCCGGCAGGGGAGGTAAAGAGACCCAGTACTTC. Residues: CASSSGRGGKETQYF.

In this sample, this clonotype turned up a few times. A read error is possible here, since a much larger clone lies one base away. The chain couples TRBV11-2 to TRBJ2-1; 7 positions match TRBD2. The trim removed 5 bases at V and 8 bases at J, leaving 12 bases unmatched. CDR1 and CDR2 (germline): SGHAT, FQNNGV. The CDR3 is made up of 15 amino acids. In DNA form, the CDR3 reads TGTGCCAGCAGCCCTGGGACTACCCTGTTGGATGAGCAGTTCTTC. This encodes CASSPGTTLLDEQFF. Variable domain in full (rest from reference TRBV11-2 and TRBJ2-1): EAGVAQSPRYKIIEKRQSVAFWCNPISGHATLYWYQQILGQGPKLLIQFQNNGVVDDSQLPKDRFSAERLKGVDSTLKIQPAKLEDSAVYLCASSPGTTLLDEQFFGPGTRLTVL.

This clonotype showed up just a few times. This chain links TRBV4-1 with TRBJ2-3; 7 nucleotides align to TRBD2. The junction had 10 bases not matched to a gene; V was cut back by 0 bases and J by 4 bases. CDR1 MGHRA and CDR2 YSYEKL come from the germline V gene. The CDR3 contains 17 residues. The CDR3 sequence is CASSQDSGGSTPDTQYF. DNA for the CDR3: TGCGCCAGCAGCCAAGATTCTGGCGGGAGTACCCCAGATACGCAGTATTTT.

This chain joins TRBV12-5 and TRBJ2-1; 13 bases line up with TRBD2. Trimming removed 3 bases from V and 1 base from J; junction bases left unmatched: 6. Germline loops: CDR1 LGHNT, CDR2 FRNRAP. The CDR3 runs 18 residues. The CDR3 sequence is CASGFSGLAGESYNEQFF. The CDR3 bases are TGTGCTAGTGGTTTCTCCGGACTAGCGGGAGAATCCTACAATGAGCAGTTCTTC.

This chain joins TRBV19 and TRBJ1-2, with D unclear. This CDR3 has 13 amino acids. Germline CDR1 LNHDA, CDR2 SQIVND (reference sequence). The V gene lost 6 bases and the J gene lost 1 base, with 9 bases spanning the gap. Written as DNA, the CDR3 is TGTGCCAGTAGGCCGAGGATTAACTATGGCTACACCTTC. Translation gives CASRPRINYGYTF.

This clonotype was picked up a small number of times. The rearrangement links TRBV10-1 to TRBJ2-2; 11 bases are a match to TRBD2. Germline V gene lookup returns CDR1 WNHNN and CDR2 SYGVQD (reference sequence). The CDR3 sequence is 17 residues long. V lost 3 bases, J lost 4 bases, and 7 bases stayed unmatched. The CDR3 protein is CASSDTSGSLGTGELFF. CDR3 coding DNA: TGCGCCAGCAGTGATACTAGCGGGAGTTTGGGCACCGGGGAGCTGTTTTTT.